The entry below gives a single T cell receptor (beta chain) sequence along with its context. The antigen is unknown. Germline lookup yields CDR1 ENHRY and CDR2 SYGVKD. Trimming stripped 8 bases from V and 7 bases from J, with 9 bases between. The CDR3 loop spans 12 amino acids. TCRdb reprocessed the 5' RACE reads with MiXCR, giving one entry per CDR3 protein. This table has approximately 210,000 distinct CDR3 sequences, around 20% appearing once. These data belong to a study of T-cell memory formation after mild COVID-19. Study overall: In these data, TCR clusters were largely donor specific. Study conclusions and caveats: Clones contracting over day 15 to 85 were CD4/CD8 balanced, with later expanders leaning CD4+. Unconfirmed was the SARS-CoV-2 specificity of second-wave clones that peaked on day 37. CD4+ contracting clones were mainly CM and EM; CD8+ ones, EMRA.

The genes are TRBV10-3 and TRBJ1-6; D gene ambiguous. The sample comprised PBMCs or a T cell subset sorted from them (not recorded which). The TCR was taken from an adult woman who had mild COVID-19 (a few samples of this study predate the infection). Cell type and time point are not known. CDR3 coding DNA: TGTGCCATCTCTGTAGGGAATTCACCCCTCCACTTT. Translation: CAISVGNSPLHF.